This entry lists 18 T cell receptor beta chains sequenced from one sample in a study of T cell responses to AZD1222 COVID-19 vaccine. Measured with immunoSEQ multiplex PCR; TCRdb has only the in-frame clones, and not every one. The table includes over 85,000 clones, approximately 90% detected once. Sequencing was performed on peripheral blood, taken on day 0 of AZD1222 vaccination. The origin of the receptors is an adult in good health.

This clone was recorded a few times. The rearrangement joins TRBV19 to TRBJ2-7, with 8 bases lining up with TRBD1. Losses at the gene ends were 5 bases for V and 5 bases for J; bases not matched to a gene: 8. The length of the CDR3 is 14 residues. The germline V gene encodes CDR1 LNHDA and CDR2 SQIVND (reference sequence). CDR3 sequence (DNA): TGTGCCAGTAGTCTGGGACAGGTCAGGGACGAGCAGTACTTC. Residues: CASSLGQVRDEQYF.

The chain recombines TRBV30 with TRBJ1-2; a possible D gene is TRBD1 (6 bases). This CDR3 region has 15 residues. V was cut by 5 bases and J by 5 bases, with 21 bases left in between. CDR1 and CDR2 from the germline V gene are GTSNPN and SVGIG (reference sequence). This CDR3 is CAWEVSTRGEYGYTF. The CDR3 bases are TGTGCCTGGGAGGTCTCGACTAGGGGGGAGTATGGCTACACCTTC.

The chain has TRBV29-1 and TRBJ2-1; 12 bases fit TRBD2. V shed 4 bases and J 4 bases; nucleotides not matched to a gene: 2. This CDR3 region has 14 residues. Germline V gene sequence: CDR1 SQVTM, CDR2 ANQGSEA. Here the CDR3 DNA reads TGCAGCGTTGCGACTAGCGGGAGATACAATGAGCAGTTCTTC. Translating gives CSVATSGRYNEQFF.

The genes are TRBV19 and TRBJ1-2; D is unresolved. The V and J ends lost 3 bases and 3 bases respectively, with 17 bases between them. CDR1 and CDR2 from the germline V gene are LNHDA and SQIVND (reference sequence). The CDR3 is made up of 16 amino acids. CDR3 amino acids: CASSIGGGSLDYGYTF. Here the CDR3 DNA reads TGTGCCAGTAGTATCGGAGGCGGCAGTCTCGACTATGGCTACACCTTC.

The J gene is TRBJ2-3, the V gene TRBV5-8; D perhaps matches TRBD2 (5 bases). CDR3 length: 18 amino acids. The V and J ends lost 3 bases and 3 bases respectively, with 23 bases between them. The V gene's germline CDR1 is SGHTS and CDR2 YDEGEE. The CDR3 nucleotides are TGTGCCAGCAGCTCGTCGAGGGAACCCGGCGCCGGGACAGATACGCAGTATTTT. It codes for CASSSSREPGAGTDTQYF. Drawing the rest from reference TRBV5-8 and TRBJ2-3, the complete variable domain is EAGVTQSPTHLIKTRGQQATLRCSPISGHTSVYWYQQALGLGLQFLLWYDEGEERNRGNFPPRFSGRQFPNYSSELNVNALELEDSALYLCASSSSREPGAGTDTQYFGPGTRLTVL.

This chain joins TRBV6-2 or TRBV6-3 and TRBJ2-6; D call uncertain. V was trimmed by 6 bases and J by 1 base, leaving 4 bases between them. This CDR3 is built from 13 residues. The germline gives CDR1 MNHEY, CDR2 SVGEGT. The CDR3 bases are TGTGCCAGCAGGCCTTCTGGGGCCAACGTCCTGACTTTC. It translates to CASRPSGANVLTF.

The J gene is TRBJ2-1, the V gene TRBV7-2, with TRBD2 as a possible D gene (5 bases). The V end lost 9 bases, the J end lost 0 bases, and 21 bases lay between the germline ends. CDR1 and CDR2 (germline): SGHTA, FQGNSA. The CDR3 is made up of 17 amino acids. CDR3 DNA sequence: TGTGCCAGTAACAGTCGCCCGGCCGGAGGCTCCTACAATGAGCAGTTCTTC. Translating gives CASNSRPAGGSYNEQFF.

The V and J genes are TRBV28 and TRBJ1-2, with D unclear. V lost 1 base to trimming and J lost 8 bases, with 20 bases between them. Per germline, CDR1 MDHEN and CDR2 SYDVKM. This CDR3 contains 16 residues. The CDR3 region has the DNA TGTGCCAGCAGTTTATCAAACCCCGGGAACCCTAGAGGCTACACCTTC. Amino acids: CASSLSNPGNPRGYTF.

In its sample, this clone was seen once. A junction end diverges from the germline sequence, so it may reflect a read error. The chain has TRBV5-1 and TRBJ2-1, with D unresolved. CDR3 size: 15 residues. From germline, CDR1 is SGHRS and CDR2 YFSETQ. CDR3 region: CASSFGAASHNEQFF. As DNA, the CDR3 is TGCGCCAGCAGCTTCGGCGCCGCCTCCCACAATGAGCAGTTCTTC.

The chain links TRBV11-2 to TRBJ1-1; 7 nucleotides match TRBD1. Germline CDR1 reads SGHAT; CDR2 reads FQNNGV. Unmatched junction bases numbered 5, after V lost 2 bases and J lost 11 bases. This CDR3 region has 12 residues. CDR3 DNA sequence: TGTGCCAGCAGCTTATGGGACAGTGGGGCTTTCTTT. Amino acids: CASSLWDSGAFF.

The V and J genes are TRBV7-2 and TRBJ2-5, with 8 bases fitting TRBD1. With V trimmed by 1 base and J by 2 bases, 9 bases remained unmatched. In germline, CDR1 is SGHTA, CDR2 FQGNSA. The CDR3 is 17 residues long. The CDR3, as DNA: TGTGCCAGCAGCTTAGTTGTGGCAGGGGGCATACAAGAGACCCAGTACTTC. Its translation is CASSLVVAGGIQETQYF.

J is TRBJ2-1 and V is TRBV14, with 11 bases fitting TRBD2. The CDR3 length is 17 residues. Germline CDR1 reads SGHDN; CDR2 reads FVKESK. Trimming removed 4 bases from V and 2 bases from J; junction bases left unmatched: 7. CDR3 residues: CASSPDATSGTYNEQFF. In DNA, the CDR3 is TGTGCCAGCAGCCCCGATGCGACTAGCGGGACCTACAATGAGCAGTTCTTC. The full variable domain, in which reference TRBV14 and TRBJ2-1 provide the parts outside the CDR3, is EAGVTQFPSHSVIEKGQTVTLRCDPISGHDNLYWYRRVMGKEIKFLLHFVKESKQDESGMPNNRFLAERTGGTYSTLKVQPAELEDSGVYFCASSPDATSGTYNEQFFGPGTRLTVL.

This clone was counted a single time. The chain employs TRBV9 and TRBJ2-4, with a possible D match to TRBD2 (6 bases). Germline V gene data show CDR1 as SGDLS and CDR2 as YYNGEE. The V and J ends lost 1 base and 0 bases respectively, with 14 bases between them. This CDR3 has 17 amino acids. In DNA, the CDR3 is TGTGCCAGCAGCGTATATGGAGGGGCCCGAGCCAAAAACATTCAGTACTTC. Translated, it gives CASSVYGGARAKNIQYF.

The V and J genes are TRBV14 and TRBJ2-1, with 13 positions matching TRBD2. Per the germline V gene, CDR1 is SGHDN and CDR2 is FVKESK. The CDR3 consists of 18 residues. V trimming: 4 bases; J trimming: 4 bases; junction bases outside the gene matches: 10. The CDR3 nucleotides read TGTGCCAGCAGCCCTCGGACTAGCGGGAGTCCAAGTTACAATGAGCAGTTCTTC. This sequence encodes CASSPRTSGSPSYNEQFF.

This clone appeared once. This rearrangement joins TRBV11-1 to TRBJ1-1, with D hard to call. Between the trimmed V and J ends, which lost 5 bases and 1 base, there was a span of 8 bases. The CDR3 sequence is 13 residues long. Germline V CDR1 and CDR2: SGHAT, FQDESV (reference sequence). CDR3 sequence reads: CASSKQPNTEAFF. In DNA form, the CDR3 reads TGTGCCAGCAGCAAACAGCCGAACACTGAAGCTTTCTTT. The entire variable domain, with the rest obtained from reference TRBV11-1 and TRBJ1-1, is as follows: EAEVAQSPRYKITEKSQAVAFWCDPISGHATLYWYRQILGQGPELLVQFQDESVVDDSQLPKDRFSAERLKGVDSTLKIQPAELGDSAMYLCASSKQPNTEAFFGQGTRLTVV.

This sequence joins TRBV7-2 and TRBJ2-7; possible D gene TRBD2, 5 bases. V lost 1 base, J lost 2 bases, and 9 bases lay in between. Looked up from germline, CDR1 is SGHTA and CDR2 is FQGNSA. The CDR3 has 14 residues. The CDR3 DNA follows: TGTGCCAGCAGCTTAGACGGGAATGCCTACGAGCAGTACTTC. Its protein product is CASSLDGNAYEQYF.

The genes are TRBV29-1 and TRBJ1-1; 7 bases agree with TRBD1. With 7 bases clipped from V and 4 bases from J, the junction kept 6 bases outside the gene matches. Germline V gene data show CDR1 as SQVTM and CDR2 as ANQGSEA. The CDR3 covers 12 residues. CDR3 region: CSGKTGITEAFF. The CDR3 coding sequence is TGCAGCGGGAAGACAGGGATCACTGAAGCTTTCTTT.

The rearrangement uses TRBV7-9 and TRBJ1-1; 10 bases line up with TRBD1. Trimming at V came to 5 bases and at J to 3 bases, leaving 3 bases not matched to a gene. The CDR3 has 14 amino acids. Looked up from germline, CDR1 is SEHNR and CDR2 is FQNEAQ (reference sequence). The CDR3 sequence is CASSRDRGHTEAFF. The CDR3 nucleotides read TGTGCCAGCAGCCGGGACAGGGGTCACACTGAAGCTTTCTTT.